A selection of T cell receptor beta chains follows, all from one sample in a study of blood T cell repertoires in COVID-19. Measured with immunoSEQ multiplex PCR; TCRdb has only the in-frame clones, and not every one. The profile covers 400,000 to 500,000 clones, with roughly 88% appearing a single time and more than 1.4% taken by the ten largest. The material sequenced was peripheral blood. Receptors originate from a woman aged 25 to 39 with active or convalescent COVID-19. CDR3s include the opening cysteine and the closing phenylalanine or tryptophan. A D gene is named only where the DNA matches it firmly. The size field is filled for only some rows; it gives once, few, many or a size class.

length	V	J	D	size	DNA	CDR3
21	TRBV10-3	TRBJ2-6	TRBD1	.	TGTGCCATCAGTGACACCGGCGGGACAGGGGCCTCCATCTACGGGGCCAACGTCCTGACTTTC	CAISDTGGTGASIYGANVLTF
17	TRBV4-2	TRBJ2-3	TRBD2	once	TGTGCCAGCAGCCAAGATGGGCCAGCGGGAGAAACAGATACGCAGTATTTT	CASSQDGPAGETDTQYF
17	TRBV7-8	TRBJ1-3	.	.	TGTGCCAGCAGCTTTTGGGGCCGACGAAACTCTGGAAACACCATATATTTT	CASSFWGRRNSGNTIYF
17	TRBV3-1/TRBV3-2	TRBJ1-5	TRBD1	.	TGTGCCAGCAGCCAAGGAAGGACAGGCCCCAGGGCCCAGCCCCAGCATTTT	CASSQGRTGPRAQPQHF
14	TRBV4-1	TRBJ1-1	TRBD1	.	TGCGCCAGTGGGATACAGGGGCTGGAGACTGAAGCTTTCTTT	CASGIQGLETEAFF
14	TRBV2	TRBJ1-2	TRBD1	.	TGTGCAGCGGGCCAGGGGGCGCTTAACTATGGCTACACCTTC	CAAGQGALNYGYTF
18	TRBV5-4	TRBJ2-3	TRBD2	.	TGTGCCAGCAGCTTGGATCTAGCGGGGGGACGGGGCACAGATACGCAGTATTTT	CASSLDLAGGRGTDTQYF
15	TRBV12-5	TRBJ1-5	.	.	TGTGCTAGTGGCCCCGGAGTTATTAGCAATCAGCCCCAGCATTTT	CASGPGVISNQPQHF
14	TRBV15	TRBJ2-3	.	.	TGTGCCACCAGCAGAGATCAGGGGGGAGATACGCAGTATTTT	CATSRDQGGDTQYF
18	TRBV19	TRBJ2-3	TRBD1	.	TGTGCCAGTAACCCACCGGGACAGGGTTACGCTAGCACAGATACGCAGTATTTT	CASNPPGQGYASTDTQYF
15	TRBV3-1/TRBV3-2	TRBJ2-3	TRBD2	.	TGTGCCAGCAGCCAAGTACTAGCGAGCACAGATACGCAGTATTTT	CASSQVLASTDTQYF
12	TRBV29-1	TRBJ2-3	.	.	TGCAGCGTTGTCCCTAGCGCAGATACGCAGTATTTT	CSVVPSADTQYF
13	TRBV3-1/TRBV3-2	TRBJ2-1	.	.	TGTGCCAGCAGCCCCGGGGGGCCCAATGAGCAGTTCTTC	CASSPGGPNEQFF
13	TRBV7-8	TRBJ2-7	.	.	TGTGCCAGCAGGCAATTTAGTAAAAGTGAGGAGTACTTC	CASRQFSKSEEYF
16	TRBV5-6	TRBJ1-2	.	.	TGTGCCAGCAGCTTGTGGAGGTCGTCGTCTAACTATGGCTACACCTTC	CASSLWRSSSNYGYTF
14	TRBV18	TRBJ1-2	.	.	TGTGCCAGCTCACCCCTTGATACGGGGTATGGCTACACCTTC	CASSPLDTGYGYTF
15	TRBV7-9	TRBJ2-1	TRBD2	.	TGTGCCAGCAGCTTATTAGCGGGAGGACTTAATGAGCAGTTCTTC	CASSLLAGGLNEQFF
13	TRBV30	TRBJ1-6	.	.	TGTGCCTGGAGTGTATCCCAGAATTCACCCCTCCACTTT	CAWSVSQNSPLHF
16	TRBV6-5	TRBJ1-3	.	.	TGTGCCAGCAGTTCCAGGACAATGGTCTCTGGAAACACCATATATTTT	CASSSRTMVSGNTIYF
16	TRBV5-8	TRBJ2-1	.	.	TGTGCCAGCAGCTTTGGTCAGGCGAGCTCCTACAATGAGCAGTTCTTC	CASSFGQASSYNEQFF
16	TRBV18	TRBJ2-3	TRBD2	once	TGTGCCAGCTCACTCAACCTAGCGGGGGGCACAGATACGCAGTATTTT	CASSLNLAGGTDTQYF
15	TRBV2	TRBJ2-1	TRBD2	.	TGTGCCAGCATTTCCATCGGGGGGGCCTACAATGAGCAGTTCTTC	CASISIGGAYNEQFF
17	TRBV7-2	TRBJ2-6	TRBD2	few	TGTGCCAGCAGCCTGCAAAGCGGGGAATTTGGGGCCAACGTCCTGACTTTC	CASSLQSGEFGANVLTF
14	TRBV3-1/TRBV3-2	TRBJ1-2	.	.	TGTGCCAGCAGCCACGGACCGGGGGGGAATGGCTACACCTTC	CASSHGPGGNGYTF
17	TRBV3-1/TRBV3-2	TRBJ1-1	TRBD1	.	TGTGCCAGCAGCCAGGACAGGGGGCTCGGGCCGAACACTGAAGCTTTCTTT	CASSQDRGLGPNTEAFF
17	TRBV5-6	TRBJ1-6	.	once	TGTGCCAGCAGCTTGGAACAGAAGAGCTCCTATAATTCACCCCTCCACTTT	CASSLEQKSSYNSPLHF
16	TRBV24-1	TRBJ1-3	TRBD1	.	TGTGCCACCAGTGACCAACGGACAGGGCAGGTCAACACCATATATTTT	CATSDQRTGQVNTIYF
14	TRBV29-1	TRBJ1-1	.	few	TGCAGCGCGGGAGTGACAGGCTGGAACACTGAAGCTTTCTTT	CSAGVTGWNTEAFF